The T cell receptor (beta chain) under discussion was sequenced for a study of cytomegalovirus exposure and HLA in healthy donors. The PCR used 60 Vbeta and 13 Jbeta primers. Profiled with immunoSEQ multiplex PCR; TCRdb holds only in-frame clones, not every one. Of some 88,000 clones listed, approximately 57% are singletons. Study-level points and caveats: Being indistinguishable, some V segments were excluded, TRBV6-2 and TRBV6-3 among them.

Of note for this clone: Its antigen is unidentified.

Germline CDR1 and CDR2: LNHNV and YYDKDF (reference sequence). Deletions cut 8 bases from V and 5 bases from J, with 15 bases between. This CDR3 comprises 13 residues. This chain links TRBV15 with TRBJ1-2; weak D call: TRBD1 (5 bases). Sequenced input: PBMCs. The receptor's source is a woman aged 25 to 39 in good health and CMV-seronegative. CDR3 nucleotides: TGTGCCACCGCTGACACAGGATGGTATGGCTACACCTTC. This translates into CATADTGWYGYTF.